The entry below gives a single T cell receptor beta chain sequence along with its context. Its target antigen remains unknown. Per-nucleotide qualities are absent, and no much larger clonotype sits a single base away. These data are taken from a study of siplizumab effects on memory and regulatory T cells (dated by TCRdb to the late 2010s). Notes on the research overall: The study examined how the anti-CD2 antibody siplizumab affects alloreactive T-cell subsets in allogeneic mixed lymphocyte reactions built from human PBMCs.

TCRbeta CDR3 sequencing was performed on sorted unstimulated T cells and on proliferating T cells recovered from mixed lymphocyte reactions. Fresh whole blood from about 10 HLA-typed healthy donors served as the source for isolating PBMCs. General study outcomes and caveats: Siplizumab significantly lowered the cumulative frequency of alloreactive sequences that could be traced to unstimulated CD4+ memory T cells. Unstimulated naive T cells appeared more diverse than memory T cells, and naive cells seemed to contribute substantially to the alloresponse. Because sequences below about 10^-5 frequency were poorly captured, only a minor fraction of alloreactive clones could be mapped to unstimulated subsets. About 75-97% of proliferating CD4+ or CD8+ clones could not be given a naive or memory phenotype. Whether proliferating Tregs from siplizumab cultures actually had suppressive function was not functionally confirmed. Among mappable alloreactive CD4+ clones, an average Treg-derived fraction of about 69% was observed with siplizumab, compared with approximately 25% in control reactions.

The receptor library was made with the immunoSEQ multiplex PCR assay. The deep sequencing platform assayed about 10^5 TCR templates per sample. Genomic DNA extracted from sorted T cells was the material used for TCRbeta CDR3 sequencing. The study's processing was this. The R programming language was used for the clonal analysis of the TCRbeta CDR3 data. Comparing unstimulated samples against CFSE-low samples taken after the reaction was how alloreactive CD4+ and CD8+ clones were defined. Alloreactive CD4+ clones were assigned to regulatory or non-regulatory origin by matching sequences to sorted unstimulated Treg and non-Treg repertoires. TCRdb's version of the immuneACCESS table is confined to in-frame rearrangements and falls short of the full clone set. An unresolved V gene accounts for under half of the shortfall where checked; the remainder is of unknown origin. V, J and clone size derive from that table, while D and trimming were established from the DNA sequence. The sample table records approximately 50,000 clones; more than 85% of these occur just once. The ten largest make up 17% of the sample.

The source of this sequence is a human donor in good health. The sequenced sample consisted of CD8+ T cells sorted from blood.

The nucleotides are TGCGCCAGCAGCCCTCCGGGGAATGAGCAGTTCTTC. Its product reads: CASSPPGNEQFF. The rearranged segments are TRBV4-1 and TRBJ2-1; a tentative D call is TRBD2 (5 bases match). The germline V gene sets CDR1 to MGHRA and CDR2 to YSYEKL. The CDR3 starts with the cysteine, ends with the phenylalanine, and has 12 residues. Only the CDR3 DNA is retained, 36 bases long and in frame from the first base. Deletion took 4 bases off V and 7 bases off J, with a span of 8 bases between the germline ends.